The 12 T cell receptor beta chains in this list originate from one sample, sequenced in a study of identifying expanded T cells in peripheral blood. Using immunoSEQ multiplex PCR, the repertoire was profiled, and TCRdb retains in-frame clones only, with some absent. Counted here are more than 85,000 clones, approximately 88% occurring once; the ten biggest clones make up 11% to 15%. The specimen sequenced was blood. The receptors derive from a person between 18 and 70 years old in good health.

This rearrangement joins TRBV11-3 to TRBJ2-2; unclear D gene. This CDR3 is built from 15 residues. CDR1 SGHNT and CDR2 YENEEA come from the germline V gene. Trimming removed 5 bases from V and 0 bases from J, with 10 bases in between. The CDR3, as DNA: TGTGCCAGCAGCGGTCCACGAGCGAACACCGGGGAGCTGTTTTTT. This gives the protein CASSGPRANTGELFF. Filled out from reference TRBV11-3 and TRBJ2-2, the complete variable domain reads EAGVVQSPRYKIIEKKQPVAFWCNPISGHNTLYWYLQNLGQGPELLIRYENEEAVDDSQLPKDRFSAERLKGVDSTLKIQPAELGDSAVYLCASSGPRANTGELFFGEGSRLTVL.

The V gene is TRBV18, the J gene TRBJ2-2; tentatively, D is TRBD1 (5 bases). Trimming stripped 0 bases from V and 5 bases from J, with 7 bases between. The CDR3 runs to 14 residues. The V gene's germline CDR1 is KGHSH and CDR2 LQKENI. CDR3 sequence reads: CASSPPSGTGELFF. CDR3 nucleotides: TGTGCCAGCTCACCACCATCAGGGACCGGGGAGCTGTTTTTT.

CDR3 residues: CASSLRPGPVSGYTF. The CDR3 nucleotides are TGTGCCAGCAGCTTAAGGCCAGGGCCAGTTAGTGGCTACACCTTC. The chain recombines TRBV7-3 with TRBJ1-2; TRBD1 is a possible D gene (5 bases). The V gene's germline CDR1 is SGHTA and CDR2 FQGTGA. Between the trimmed V and J ends, which lost 1 base and 7 bases, there was a span of 16 bases. CDR3 length: 15 amino acids.

The J gene is TRBJ1-2, the V gene TRBV25-1, with TRBD1 matching 9 bases. Germline V gives CDR1 MGHDK, CDR2 SYGVNS. J was trimmed by 8 bases and V by 6 bases; bases with no gene match: 10. The CDR3 length is 14 residues. In DNA, the CDR3 is TGTGCCAGCAGAGGGGGGGACAGGGATGAAGGCTACACCTTC. The encoded protein is CASRGGDRDEGYTF.

The sample holds one count of this clone. V gene TRBV2 combines with J gene TRBJ1-5; D is unresolved. CDR1 is SNHLY and CDR2 is FYNNEI in the germline V gene. The CDR3 spans 14 residues. V lost 5 bases and J lost 3, with 11 bases in between. The CDR3 bases are TGTGCCAGCAGTATAGCTGTTTACAATCAGCCCCAGCATTTT. The encoded protein is CASSIAVYNQPQHF.

The DNA for the CDR3 is TGTGCCAGGAGCGGGGACAGGTCGTGGGGCTACACCTTC. Amino acids: CARSGDRSWGYTF. The chain joins TRBV19 to TRBJ1-2; TRBD1 aligns across 8 bases. CDR3 size: 13 residues. The V gene end was trimmed by 9 bases and the J gene end by 8 bases; junction bases not matched to a gene: 11. CDR1 LNHDA and CDR2 SQIVND come from the germline V gene (reference sequence).

This rearrangement joins TRBV5-1 to TRBJ1-1; no clear D gene. Trimming left V 5 bases short and J 1 base short, with 6 bases between. This CDR3 is built from 12 residues. Per the germline V gene, CDR1 is SGHRS and CDR2 is YFSETQ. CDR3 region: CASRTGNTEAFF. The DNA for the CDR3 is TGCGCCAGCAGGACGGGGAACACTGAAGCTTTCTTT.

DNA of the CDR3: TGTGCCAGCAGCTCCGGGGGTTCTGGAAACACCATATATTTT. Translating it yields CASSSGGSGNTIYF. The rearrangement links TRBV28 to TRBJ1-3, with a possible D match to TRBD1 (5 bases). CDR1 and CDR2 (germline): MDHEN, SYDVKM. The CDR3 runs to 14 residues. V was clipped by 6 bases and J by 1 base, with 10 bases between them. Full variable domain (missing parts from reference TRBV28 and TRBJ1-3): DVKVTQSSRYLVKRTGEKVFLECVQDMDHENMFWYRQDPGLGLRLIYFSYDVKMKEKGDIPEGYSVSREKKERFSLILESASTNQTSMYLCASSSGGSGNTIYFGEGSWLTVV.

The CDR3 region is CASSPGQGSSYEQYF. The CDR3 bases are TGTGCCAGCTCACCCGGACAGGGATCCTCCTACGAGCAGTACTTC. The rearrangement uses TRBV18 and TRBJ2-7, with 8 positions matching TRBD1. V lost 3 bases to trimming and J lost 0 bases; unmatched junction nucleotides: 4. In germline, CDR1 is KGHSH, CDR2 LQKENI. The CDR3 extends over 15 amino acids.

The chain has TRBV6-4 and TRBJ2-3, with 10 positions matching TRBD2. Per the germline V gene, CDR1 is MRHNA and CDR2 is SNTAGT. V gave up 2 bases and J gave up 7 bases; unmatched junction bases: 9. The CDR3 runs to 16 residues. The CDR3 nucleotides read TGTGCCAGCAGTGACGAGGCTAGCGGGAGTGTGAATACGCAGTATTTT. It codes for CASSDEASGSVNTQYF.

This chain joins TRBV19 and TRBJ2-2; D unclear. Trimming pared 3 bases from V and 4 bases from J, leaving 12 bases between. This CDR3 region has 15 residues. Germline V gene data show CDR1 as LNHDA and CDR2 as SQIVND (reference sequence). CDR3 in amino acids: CASSIFGSTTGELFF. CDR3 DNA sequence: TGTGCCAGTAGTATTTTTGGCAGCACCACCGGGGAGCTGTTTTTT.

The chain carries TRBV6-1 and TRBJ2-7; D unresolved. Germline values: CDR1 MNHNS, CDR2 SASEGT. The CDR3 is 13 residues long. The V end was cut by 3 bases, the J end by 3 bases, with 9 bases between. In DNA form, the CDR3 reads TGTGCCAGCAGTGATATCGCAAGCTACGAGCAGTACTTC. This gives the protein CASSDIASYEQYF.